One sample yielded the 13 T cell receptor beta chains listed below, sequenced in a study of blood T cell repertoires in COVID-19. Profiling relied on immunoSEQ multiplex PCR, and the TCRdb table lists in-frame clones only, not all of them. This sample has 78,000 or so clones, with approximately 82% found just once. The source material was peripheral blood. The receptor set was obtained from a human donor in a cohort sampled during active COVID-19.

V and J are TRBV4-1 and TRBJ1-4; perhaps TRBD1 as D (6 bases). The V gene lost 6 bases and the J gene lost 5 bases, with 10 bases spanning the gap. Germline assignment: CDR1 MGHRA and CDR2 YSYEKL. This CDR3 has 13 amino acids. CDR3 loop: CASRNRVNEKLFF. The CDR3 DNA sequence: TGCGCCAGCAGGAACAGGGTGAATGAAAAACTGTTTTTT.

This sequence joins TRBV5-5 and TRBJ2-7; 12 bases fit TRBD2. Trimming at V came to 4 bases and at J to 5 bases, leaving 10 bases not matched to a gene. Germline-derived CDR1 and CDR2 are SGHKS and YYEKEE (reference sequence). This CDR3 has 16 residues. As DNA, the CDR3 is TGTGCCAGCAGCAAAACTAGCGGGAGGAGTCTGAACGAGCAGTACTTC. Residues: CASSKTSGRSLNEQYF. Using reference TRBV5-5 and TRBJ2-7 for the parts outside the CDR3, the full variable domain is DAGVTQSPTHLIKTRGQQVTLRCSPISGHKSVSWYQQVLGQGPQFIFQYYEKEERGRGNFPDRFSARQFPNYSSELNVNALLLGDSALYLCASSKTSGRSLNEQYFGPGTRLTVT.

This chain uses TRBV30 with TRBJ2-7; 7 nucleotides align to TRBD1. With 6 bases clipped from V and 2 bases from J, the junction kept 7 bases outside the gene matches. The CDR3 loop spans 13 amino acids. CDR1 is GTSNPN and CDR2 is SVGIG in the germline V gene (reference sequence). In DNA, the CDR3 is TGTGCCTGTTCCCCGGGACAGACCTACGAGCAGTACTTC. Translation: CACSPGQTYEQYF.

The chain is built from TRBV24-1 and TRBJ2-5; weak D call: TRBD2 (7 bases). V lost 3 bases to trimming and J lost 7 bases, with 11 bases between them. Looked up from germline, CDR1 is KGHDR and CDR2 is SFDVKD. CDR3 length: 13 residues. The CDR3: CATSDEGGMTQYF. Here the CDR3 DNA reads TGTGCCACCAGTGATGAGGGGGGGATGACCCAGTACTTC.

This chain links TRBV4-1 with TRBJ1-6, with TRBD1 matching over 7 bases. In germline, CDR1 is MGHRA, CDR2 YSYEKL. The CDR3 covers 15 residues. Unmatched junction bases numbered 10, after V lost 8 bases and J lost 6 bases. Here the CDR3 reads CASAIDRAGNSPLHF. The CDR3 DNA sequence: TGCGCCAGCGCGATTGACAGGGCTGGTAATTCACCCCTCCACTTT.

This chain links TRBV9 with TRBJ2-3; 7 positions agree with TRBD1. The CDR3 spans 14 residues. CDR1 is SGDLS, CDR2 YYNGEE, per germline. Trimming at V came to 7 bases and at J to 6 bases, leaving 11 bases not matched to a gene. The CDR3 region has the DNA TGTGCCAGCGGACTGACAGGGCAGGGGGATACGCAGTATTTT. Translating gives CASGLTGQGDTQYF.

This chain joins TRBV15 and TRBJ2-3, with D uncertain. CDR3 length: 16 amino acids. Per the germline V gene, CDR1 is LNHNV and CDR2 is YYDKDF (reference sequence). The ends were cut back, 5 bases at V and 0 bases at J, with 15 bases in the middle. The CDR3 spells CATSSRGVFSTDTQYF. CDR3 nucleotides: TGTGCCACCAGCTCTAGAGGTGTGTTCAGCACAGATACGCAGTATTTT.

The rearrangement links TRBV5-4 to TRBJ2-4, with TRBD1 as a possible D gene (6 bases). This CDR3 has 13 amino acids. Germline V gene sequence: CDR1 SGHNT, CDR2 YYREEE (reference sequence). Trimming removed 4 bases from V and 8 bases from J, with 13 bases in between. This CDR3 reads CASSTRGSDIQYF. CDR3 DNA: TGTGCCAGCAGCACTAGGGGGAGCGACATTCAGTACTTC.

The rearrangement uses TRBV19 and TRBJ1-6, with D possibly matching TRBD1 (6 bases). V dropped 4 bases and J dropped 10 bases, with 14 bases sitting between them. Germline assignment: CDR1 LNHDA and CDR2 SQIVND (reference sequence). CDR3 length: 14 residues. CDR3 coding DNA: TGTGCCAGTAGTACCGACAGGATGAGGTCACCCCTCCACTTT. Its protein is CASSTDRMRSPLHF.

This clone was seen only once. CDR3 region: CASSLELGGVAGNTIYF. The DNA for the CDR3 is TGTGCCAGCAGCTTGGAACTAGGGGGGGTAGCTGGAAACACCATATATTTT. The rearrangement joins TRBV5-5 to TRBJ1-3, with D maybe TRBD1 (6 bases). Germline V gives CDR1 SGHKS, CDR2 YYEKEE (reference sequence). This CDR3 comprises 17 residues. The V end was cut by 0 bases, the J end by 2 bases, with 15 bases between.

This clone appeared once. This sequence joins TRBV19 and TRBJ2-3, with D maybe TRBD2 (5 bases). This CDR3 has 16 amino acids. Deletions cut 5 bases from V and 6 bases from J, with 21 bases between. CDR1 and CDR2 (germline): LNHDA, SQIVND (reference sequence). In DNA form, the CDR3 reads TGTGCCAGTAGTCGACGAGGAGGACCTTCCACGGATACGCAGTATTTT. As protein: CASSRRGGPSTDTQYF.

The chain joins TRBV3-1 (or the pseudogene TRBV3-2) to TRBJ2-3; 11 bases align to TRBD2. There are 18 residues in the CDR3. J was trimmed by 0 bases and V by 1 base; bases with no gene match: 6. The germline V gene has CDR1 LGHDT and CDR2 YNNKEL (reference sequence). The CDR3 loop reads CASSQVNSGRASTDTQYF. CDR3 bases: TGTGCCAGCAGCCAAGTCAATAGCGGGAGGGCTAGCACAGATACGCAGTATTTT.

The gene calls are TRBV7-8 and TRBJ2-1, with D possibly being TRBD1 (6 bases). From germline, CDR1 is SGHVS and CDR2 FQNEAQ. V dropped 5 bases and J dropped 3 bases, with 17 bases sitting between them. The CDR3 has 16 residues. As DNA, the CDR3 is TGTGCCAGCAGCCCCATGGGGGCTCGCGACTACAATGAGCAGTTCTTC. This codes for CASSPMGARDYNEQFF.